The 30 T cell receptor beta chains below were found in one sample sequenced in a study of spatial heterogeneity in lung cancer. TCRdb passed the 5' RACE reads through MiXCR, listing each CDR3 protein once. The repertoire includes 12,000 or so distinct CDR3 sequences, roughly 4.6% of them detected once, and less than 25% sits in the top ten. Overall study findings and caveats: Expanded alpha and beta TCR counts within tumors tracked tumor mutation counts.

These receptors are not linked to any known antigen. Described time point: sample taken at primary tumor resection. This specimen was lung tumor tissue, taken at surgery. These receptors came from a male donor with early-stage non-small cell lung cancer.

V usage is TRBV20-1 and J usage is TRBJ2-3; 9 nucleotides match TRBD2. J was trimmed by 1 base and V by 7 bases; bases with no gene match: 0. Per germline, CDR1 DFQATT and CDR2 SNEGSKA (reference sequence). CDR3 size: 12 residues. In nucleotides, the CDR3 is TGCAGTGGGACTAGCGGCACAGATACGCAGTATTTT. Amino acid sequence: CSGTSGTDTQYF.

As to this clonotype: This could be a read error, since a much larger clone is one nucleotide away. V usage is TRBV29-1 and J usage is TRBJ1-4, with D maybe TRBD1 (6 bases). There are 12 residues in the CDR3. Per germline, CDR1 SQVTM and CDR2 ANQGSEA. CDR3 residues: CSVWTVNEKLSF. The CDR3 bases are TGCAGCGTTTGGACAGTTAATGAAAAACTGTCTTTT.

This clonotype appeared a few times. The V gene is TRBV2, the J gene TRBJ2-7, with TRBD2 matching 8 bases. The CDR3 sequence is 15 residues long. In germline, CDR1 is SNHLY, CDR2 FYNNEI. The V gene end was trimmed by 4 bases and the J gene end by 7 bases; junction bases not matched to a gene: 12. This CDR3 reads CASSGRTGGSWEQYF. CDR3 sequence (DNA): TGTGCCAGCAGTGGGAGGACGGGGGGGTCTTGGGAGCAGTACTTC.

In its sample, this clonotype was seen many times. The chain employs TRBV20-1 and TRBJ2-3, with TRBD2 identical over 7 bases. The CDR3 loop spans 12 amino acids. With 5 bases clipped from V and 6 bases from J, the junction kept 5 bases outside the gene matches. Germline V gene lookup returns CDR1 DFQATT and CDR2 SNEGSKA (reference sequence). In nucleotides, the CDR3 is TGCAGTGCTGGGGGGGGGACGGATACGCAGTATTTT. As protein: CSAGGGTDTQYF.

This clonotype was observed many times. The rearrangement uses TRBV20-1 and TRBJ1-6, with D unclear. V lost 6 bases to trimming and J lost 0 bases, with 12 bases between them. The V gene's germline CDR1 is DFQATT and CDR2 SNEGSKA (reference sequence). The CDR3 extends over 15 amino acids. In nucleotides, the CDR3 is TGCAGTGCAGTCGACTCAAGCTCCTATAATTCACCCCTCCACTTT. This encodes CSAVDSSSYNSPLHF.

This clonotype was counted many times. The rearrangement joins TRBV12-5 to TRBJ2-1, with 14 bases lining up with TRBD2. Germline trimming cut 7 bases from V and 1 base from J; bases unmatched to any gene: 9. This CDR3 spans 18 amino acids. Looked up from germline, CDR1 is LGHNT and CDR2 is FRNRAP. The CDR3 DNA reads as TGTGCTAGTGCCACGACTAGCGGGGGGGCGGTATCCTACAATGAGCAGTTCTTC. Translation: CASATTSGGAVSYNEQFF.

This clonotype was seen only once. With a much larger clone just one base away, this may be a read error. The gene calls are TRBV12-3 or TRBV12-4 and TRBJ2-3, with D possibly matching TRBD2 (6 bases). The CDR3 length is 13 residues. The CDR3 loop reads CARSYTGADTQYF. CDR3 in DNA: TGTGCCAGGAGTTACACGGGGGCAGATACGCAGTATTTT.

This clonotype was seen many times. The chain couples TRBV19 to TRBJ2-5; 8 nucleotides line up with TRBD1. CDR3 size: 15 residues. Germline CDR1 is LNHDA and CDR2 is SQIVND (reference sequence). Trimming cost V 6 bases and J 5 bases; bases outside gene matches: 11. The chain's CDR3 is CASRPRTGGTETQYF. For the CDR3, the DNA is TGTGCCAGTAGACCTCGAACAGGGGGGACCGAGACCCAGTACTTC. The variable domain in full, completed from reference TRBV19 and TRBJ2-5, reads DGGITQSPKYLFRKEGQNVTLSCEQNLNHDAMYWYRQDPGQGLRLIYYSQIVNDFQKGDIAEGYSVSREKKESFPLTVTSAQKNPTAFYLCASRPRTGGTETQYFGPGTRLLVL.

This clonotype was recorded many times. The rearrangement joins TRBV4-3 to TRBJ1-2, with D uncertain. The CDR3 covers 13 residues. Per germline, CDR1 LGHNA and CDR2 YSLEER. Between the trimmed V and J ends, which lost 0 bases and 7 bases, there was a span of 9 bases. CDR3 in DNA: TGCGCCAGCAGCCAAGAGCCCTCTCTTGGCTACACCTTC. Translated: CASSQEPSLGYTF.

This clonotype showed up many times. The chain employs TRBV27 and TRBJ2-5, with 8 bases that match TRBD1. The CDR3 totals 18 residues. The germline V gene has CDR1 MNHEY and CDR2 SMNVEV (reference sequence). Germline trimming cut 2 bases from V and 5 bases from J; bases unmatched to any gene: 16. CDR3 in amino acids: CASSLGGGTGQIQETQYF. CDR3 nucleotides: TGTGCCAGCAGTTTAGGGGGTGGGACAGGCCAAATCCAGGAGACCCAGTACTTC.

The V call is TRBV11-2, the J call TRBJ1-4; D perhaps matches TRBD1 (5 bases). This CDR3 is 17 amino acids long. The V end was cut by 5 bases, the J end by 7 bases, with 23 bases between. Germline lookup yields CDR1 SGHAT and CDR2 FQNNGV. The CDR3 region is CASSLKSRGIRAEKLFF. The CDR3 DNA reads TGTGCCAGCAGCCTTAAGTCTAGGGGAATTAGGGCTGAAAAACTGTTTTTT. Together with reference TRBV11-2 and TRBJ1-4, the CDR3 gives the full variable domain: EAGVAQSPRYKIIEKRQSVAFWCNPISGHATLYWYQQILGQGPKLLIQFQNNGVVDDSQLPKDRFSAERLKGVDSTLKIQPAKLEDSAVYLCASSLKSRGIRAEKLFFGSGTQLSVL.

This clonotype was seen many times. V usage is TRBV2 and J usage is TRBJ2-5, with D hard to call. The CDR3 length is 12 residues. Trimming took off 8 bases at V and 3 bases at J, with 10 bases between the two ends. Germline values: CDR1 SNHLY, CDR2 FYNNEI. CDR3 residues: CASAYSEETQYF. The CDR3 nucleotides read TGTGCCAGCGCTTATAGTGAAGAGACCCAGTACTTC.

This clonotype was seen ten or more times. This CDR3 reads CASSPPGSYEQYF. Here the CDR3 DNA reads TGTGCCAGCAGCCCGCCGGGCTCCTACGAGCAGTACTTC. The chain couples TRBV7-2 to TRBJ2-7, with D hard to call. The CDR3 contains 13 residues. CDR1 and CDR2 (germline): SGHTA, FQGNSA. The V gene lost 5 bases and the J gene lost 0 bases, with 8 bases spanning the gap.

The chain is built from TRBV6-1 and TRBJ2-7; a possible D gene is TRBD2 (5 bases). Germline V gene sequence: CDR1 MNHNS, CDR2 SASEGT. This CDR3 region has 13 residues. V lost 2 bases and J lost 7, with 12 bases in between. CDR3 nucleotides: TGTGCCAGCAGTGAATTCCTAGCCGGGGAGCAGTACTTC. Translation: CASSEFLAGEQYF.

This clonotype was seen repeatedly, ten times or more. The rearrangement links TRBV7-9 to TRBJ2-1; a possible D gene is TRBD1 (5 bases). Trimming removed 6 bases at V and 9 bases at J, with 18 bases between. Germline V lookup: CDR1 SEHNR, CDR2 FQNEAQ (reference sequence). The CDR3 covers 14 residues. The CDR3 is CASRDKGGSSEQFF. The CDR3 DNA follows: TGTGCCAGCAGGGACAAAGGCGGCTCGAGTGAGCAGTTCTTC.

This clonotype showed up many times. V gene TRBV7-2 combines with J gene TRBJ1-2; D not resolved. The CDR3 is made up of 14 amino acids. Germline V gives CDR1 SGHTA, CDR2 FQGNSA. Trimming took 10 bases from V and 4 from J, leaving 19 bases between them. Written as DNA, the CDR3 is TGTGCCACGAAGCTCGACGCCGGGAGCTATGGCTACACCTTC. It is translated as CATKLDAGSYGYTF. Based on the CDR3 plus reference TRBV7-2 and TRBJ1-2, the full variable domain is GAGVSQSPSNKVTEKGKDVELRCDPISGHTALYWYRQSLGQGLEFLIYFQGNSAPDKSGLPSDRFSAERTGGSVSTLTIQRTQQEDSAVYLCATKLDAGSYGYTFGSGTRLTVV.

This clonotype came up many times. This sequence joins TRBV20-1 and TRBJ1-6; the match to TRBD1 covers 7 bases. Trimming took 5 bases from V and 7 from J; bases not matched to a gene: 8. CDR3 size: 14 residues. Germline V gives CDR1 DFQATT, CDR2 SNEGSKA (reference sequence). The CDR3 nucleotides read TGCAGTGCTCCCCGTCGACAGGGAAATTCACCCCTCCACTTT. Encoded protein: CSAPRRQGNSPLHF.

By sample share, this clonotype is hyperexpanded. V is TRBV13 and J is TRBJ2-3; D assignment may be TRBD1 or TRBD2 (6 bases each). The germline V gene has CDR1 PRHDT and CDR2 FYEKMQ (reference sequence). The CDR3 totals 15 residues. V was pared by 0 bases and J by 6 bases, with 13 bases between. CDR3 in DNA: TGTGCCAGCAGCTTAGGCGGGGGCTCTTCGGATACGCAGTATTTT. Amino acids: CASSLGGGSSDTQYF.

This clonotype was found many times. The CDR3 reads CASSQEPSGGIYNEQFF. CDR3 bases: TGTGCCAGCAGCCAAGAACCTAGCGGGGGAATTTACAATGAGCAGTTCTTC. The gene calls are TRBV3-1 and TRBJ2-1; 10 nucleotides match TRBD2. Trimming removed 0 bases from V and 4 bases from J; junction bases left unmatched: 6. The germline V gene has CDR1 LGHDT and CDR2 YNNKEL (reference sequence). The CDR3 is 17 residues long.

This clonotype has ten or more counts. CDR3 coding DNA: TGTGCCACCAGCAGAGATGCCCTCGATGAGCAGTTCTTC. Encoded protein: CATSRDALDEQFF. The chain joins TRBV15 to TRBJ2-1; D is undetermined. V was trimmed by 0 bases and J by 8 bases, leaving 8 bases between them. The germline V gene has CDR1 LNHNV and CDR2 YYDKDF (reference sequence). This CDR3 contains 13 residues.

At least ten counts were recorded for this clonotype. The rearrangement links TRBV6-2 or TRBV6-3 to TRBJ2-3, with D perhaps TRBD1 (5 bases). The CDR3 runs to 12 residues. The V end lost 5 bases, the J end lost 6 bases, and 9 bases lay between the germline ends. Germline CDR1 is MNHEY and CDR2 is SVGEGT. The CDR3 loop is CASSPGLDTQYF. In nucleotides, the CDR3 is TGTGCCAGCAGTCCAGGGTTGGATACGCAGTATTTT.

This clonotype appeared many times. This chain joins TRBV2 and TRBJ1-4; no firm D call. Between the trimmed V and J ends, which lost 6 bases and 4 bases, there was a span of 12 bases. The CDR3 runs to 14 residues. Germline V gene data show CDR1 as SNHLY and CDR2 as FYNNEI. CDR3 in DNA: TGTGCCAGCAGCGAGGCACCGCTTAATGAAAAACTGTTTTTT. Translation: CASSEAPLNEKLFF.

This clonotype was seen repeatedly, ten times or more. This chain joins TRBV7-9 and TRBJ2-5; 7 nucleotides align to TRBD2. V shed 2 bases, J shed 5 bases, and the junction held 8 bases outside the gene matches. Per germline, CDR1 SEHNR and CDR2 FQNEAQ (reference sequence). The CDR3 length is 15 residues. The CDR3 protein is CASSLRRLAGETQYF. DNA of the CDR3: TGTGCCAGCAGCTTACGCAGACTAGCTGGGGAGACCCAGTACTTC.

This clonotype was seen at least ten times. The V gene is TRBV11-2, the J gene TRBJ2-2; D gene unclear. Germline CDR1 and CDR2: SGHAT and FQNNGV. The CDR3 totals 13 residues. Trimming shortened V by 0 bases and J by 7 bases, and 6 bases separated the two germline ends. The CDR3 DNA sequence: TGTGCCAGCAGCTTAGAGTGGGTCGGGGAGCTGTTTTTT. Amino acid sequence: CASSLEWVGELFF.

This clonotype was seen at least ten times. The chain recombines TRBV5-4 with TRBJ2-2; D is ambiguous. The germline gives CDR1 SGHNT, CDR2 YYREEE (reference sequence). This CDR3 has 13 amino acids. The V end was cut by 0 bases, the J end by 7 bases, with 7 bases between. CDR3 sequence (DNA): TGTGCCAGCAGCTTGGCTGCCGGCGGGGAGCTGTTTTTT. Encoded protein: CASSLAAGGELFF.

This clonotype was counted many times. This chain links TRBV20-1 with TRBJ2-7, with D possibly matching TRBD1 (6 bases). The length of the CDR3 is 17 residues. The germline CDR1 and CDR2 sequences are DFQATT and SNEGSKA (reference sequence). V shed 2 bases and J shed 1 base, with 21 bases lying between them. Here the CDR3 reads CSARNYFQGLGSYEQYF. As DNA, the CDR3 is TGCAGTGCTAGAAACTACTTTCAGGGGTTAGGGTCCTACGAGCAGTACTTC.

This clonotype was seen a handful of times. This may be a read error, as it is one base from a much larger clone. The rearrangement joins TRBV6-5 to TRBJ1-3; the D is unclear. The CDR3 totals 15 residues. The V end lost 0 bases, the J end lost 2 bases, and 8 bases lay between the germline ends. CDR1 is MNHEY, CDR2 SVGAGI, per germline. CDR3 amino acids: CASSYSVQTGNTIYF. The DNA for the CDR3 is TGTGCCAGCAGTTACTCTGTCCAGACTGGAAACACCATATATTTT.

The chain has TRBV2 and TRBJ2-2; 9 bases fit TRBD1. Germline values: CDR1 SNHLY, CDR2 FYNNEI. J gave up 7 bases and V 5 bases, and 5 bases lay outside the gene matches. This CDR3 spans 14 amino acids. CDR3 in DNA: TGTGCCAGCAGTCCACAGGGGGCTGTCGGGGAGCTGTTTTTT. It encodes CASSPQGAVGELFF.

With respect to this clonotype: Possible read error: a much larger clone is one base away. The chain joins TRBV20-1 to TRBJ2-3; TRBD1 or TRBD2 may be the D gene (5 bases each). The germline V gene has CDR1 DFQATT and CDR2 SNEGSKA (reference sequence). This CDR3 is built from 15 residues. Trimming pared 6 bases from V and 0 bases from J, leaving 16 bases between. The CDR3 here is CSATGRDLSTDTQYF. The DNA for the CDR3 is TGCAGTGCCACAGGCAGGGACCTTAGCACAGATACGCAGTATTTT.

The sample holds many counts of this clonotype. The chain uses TRBV24-1 and TRBJ2-3, with 9 bases fitting TRBD2. CDR3 size: 17 residues. Germline CDR1 reads KGHDR; CDR2 reads SFDVKD. Trimming at V came to 3 bases and at J to 4 bases, leaving 10 bases not matched to a gene. CDR3 sequence reads: CATSDVRAGGGADTQYF. For the CDR3, the DNA is TGTGCCACCAGTGATGTGCGAGCGGGGGGCGGCGCAGATACGCAGTATTTT.